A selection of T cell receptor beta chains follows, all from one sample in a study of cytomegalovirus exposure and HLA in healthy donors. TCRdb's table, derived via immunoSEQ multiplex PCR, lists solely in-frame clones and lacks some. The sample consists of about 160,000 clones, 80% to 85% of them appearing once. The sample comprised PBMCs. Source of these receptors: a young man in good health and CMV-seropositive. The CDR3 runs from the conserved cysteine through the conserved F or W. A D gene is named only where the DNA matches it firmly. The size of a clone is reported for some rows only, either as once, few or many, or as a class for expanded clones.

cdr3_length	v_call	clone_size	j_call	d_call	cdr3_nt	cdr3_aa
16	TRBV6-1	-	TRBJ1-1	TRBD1	TGTGCCAGCAGTGAGGGACAGGGGATAGGGAACACTGAAGCTTTCTTT	CASSEGQGIGNTEAFF
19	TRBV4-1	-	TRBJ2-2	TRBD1	TGCGCCAGCAGCCACCCCAATCCGGGACAGGGGACCAACACCGGGGAGCTGTTTTTT	CASSHPNPGQGTNTGELFF
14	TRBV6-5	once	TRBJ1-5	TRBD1	TGTGCCAGCAAAAAACAGGGGGTCAATCAGCCCCAGCATTTT	CASKKQGVNQPQHF
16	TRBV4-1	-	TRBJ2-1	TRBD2	TGCGCCAGCAGCCAAGATTGGGCGGGAGCTTGGAATGAGCAGTTCTTC	CASSQDWAGAWNEQFF
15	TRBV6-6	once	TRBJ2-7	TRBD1	TGTGCCAGCAGTGACGCCGGGACAGGGAGGCACGAGCAGTACTTC	CASSDAGTGRHEQYF
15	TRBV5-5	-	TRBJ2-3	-	TGTGCCAGCAGCTTGTTTGGACAGCACGCAGATACGCAGTATTTT	CASSLFGQHADTQYF
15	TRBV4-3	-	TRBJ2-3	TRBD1	TGCGCCAGCAGCCAACCGGACAGGGCAGCAGATACGCAGTATTTT	CASSQPDRAADTQYF
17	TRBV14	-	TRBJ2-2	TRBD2	TGTGCCAGCAGCCAACACGGACTAGCGGGATCGGACGGGGAGCTGTTTTTT	CASSQHGLAGSDGELFF
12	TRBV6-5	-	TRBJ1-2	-	TGTGCCAGCAGTACCGGGATGGATGGCTACACCTTC	CASSTGMDGYTF
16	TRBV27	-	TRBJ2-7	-	TGTGCCAGCAGTTTAAGGGGCAGGGGAGCCCTACGAGAGCAGTACTTC	CASSLRGRGALREQYF
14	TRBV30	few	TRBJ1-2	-	TGTGCCTGGAGTGTGGGTCGGGGGGTCGGTGGCTACACCTTC	CAWSVGRGVGGYTF
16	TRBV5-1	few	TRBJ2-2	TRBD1	TGCGCCAGCAGCTTACAAGGGGGCGCCGACACCGGGGAGCTGTTTTTT	CASSLQGGADTGELFF
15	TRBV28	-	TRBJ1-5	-	TGTGCCAGCAGCCCCGCGGGGGTGGGCAATCAGCCCCAGCATTTT	CASSPAGVGNQPQHF
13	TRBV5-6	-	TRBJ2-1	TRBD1	TGTGCCAGCAGCTTGGACCGGGACAGGGCTCAGTTCTTC	CASSLDRDRAQFF
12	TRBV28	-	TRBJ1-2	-	TGTGCCAGCAGTTTCAGGGGCCGGGGCTACACCTTC	CASSFRGRGYTF
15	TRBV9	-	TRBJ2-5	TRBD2	TGTGCCAGCAGCGCCGCCGGGACTAGTGGAGAGACCCAGTACTTC	CASSAAGTSGETQYF
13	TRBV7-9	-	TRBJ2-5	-	TGTGCCAGCAGCCCCCAAAGTCGGGAGACCCAGTACTTC	CASSPQSRETQYF
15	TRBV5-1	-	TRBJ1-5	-	TGCGCCAGCAGCTTGGGGCAGAATAGCAATCAGCCCCAGCATTTT	CASSLGQNSNQPQHF
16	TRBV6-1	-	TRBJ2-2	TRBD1	TGTGCCAGCAGTGCGGGACAGGGGGGCCGCACCGGGGAGCTGTTTTTT	CASSAGQGGRTGELFF
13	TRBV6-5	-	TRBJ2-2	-	TGTGCCAGCAGTTACTCTAGCACCGGGGAGCTGTTTTTT	CASSYSSTGELFF
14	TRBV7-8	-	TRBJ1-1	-	TGTGCCAGCAGCTTAGTTGACACTTACACTGAAGCTTTCTTT	CASSLVDTYTEAFF
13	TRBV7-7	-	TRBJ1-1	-	TGTGCCAGCAGCTTAGACAGGTCTTCTGAAGCTTTCTTT	CASSLDRSSEAFF
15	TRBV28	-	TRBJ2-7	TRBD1	TGTGCCAGCAGTCTCCCGGGACAGGGCACCTACGAGCAGTACTTC	CASSLPGQGTYEQYF
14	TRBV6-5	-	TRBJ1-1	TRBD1	TGTGCCAGCAGTTACGAGACAGGGATCACTGAAGCTTTCTTT	CASSYETGITEAFF
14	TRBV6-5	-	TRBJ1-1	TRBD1	TGTGCCAGCGAACAGGGGGGCCTGAACACTGAAGCTTTCTTT	CASEQGGLNTEAFF
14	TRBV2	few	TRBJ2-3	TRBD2	TGTGCCAGCAGTGACCTAGCGGGAACAGATACGCAGTATTTT	CASSDLAGTDTQYF
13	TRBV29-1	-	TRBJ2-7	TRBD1	TGCAGCGCCTCAGGGGGCGTCGCCTACGAGCAGTACTTC	CSASGGVAYEQYF
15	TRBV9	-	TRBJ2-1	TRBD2	TGTGCCAGCAGCGCTAGCGGAAGCTCCTACAATGAGCAGTTCTTC	CASSASGSSYNEQFF
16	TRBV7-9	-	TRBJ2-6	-	TGTGCCAGCAGCTTAGCCCAGAGGGCTGGGGCCAACGTCCTGACTTTC	CASSLAQRAGANVLTF
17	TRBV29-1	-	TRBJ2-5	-	TGCAGCGCCGGCCCGGGATCAAGGGGGGGCGTTTCCAGGGCCCAGTACTTC	CSAGPGSRGGVSRAQYF
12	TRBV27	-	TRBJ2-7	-	TGTGCCAGCAGGACGGGGACCTACGAGCAGTACTTC	CASRTGTYEQYF
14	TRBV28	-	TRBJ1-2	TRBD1	TGTGCCAGCAGTTCAGGGGGCCTTGAGGGGGGCTACACCTTC	CASSSGGLEGGYTF
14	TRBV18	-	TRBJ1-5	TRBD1	TGTGCCAGCTCACTGGACAGGGGCAATCAGCCCCAGCATTTT	CASSLDRGNQPQHF
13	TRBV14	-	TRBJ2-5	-	TGTGCCAGCAAACCCCAGATTGGAGAGACCCAGTACTTC	CASKPQIGETQYF
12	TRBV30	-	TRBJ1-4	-	TGTGCCTGGGACAGTGCTAATGAAAAACTGTTTTTT	CAWDSANEKLFF
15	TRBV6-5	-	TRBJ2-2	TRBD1	TGTGCCAGCAGTTACGGACAGGGGAGCTCCGGGGAGCTGTTTTTT	CASSYGQGSSGELFF
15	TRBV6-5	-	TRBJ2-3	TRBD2	TGTGCCAGCGTTCGTTCTAGCGGGATCGGAGATACGCAGTATTTT	CASVRSSGIGDTQYF
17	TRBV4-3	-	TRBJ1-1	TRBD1	TGCGCCAGCAGCCAAGATTGGCGACAGGGGGATTTCACTGAAGCTTTCTTT	CASSQDWRQGDFTEAFF
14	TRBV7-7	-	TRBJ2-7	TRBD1	TGTGCTAGCAGCCAACAGGGGGTTTTTTCCGAGCAGTACTTC	CASSQQGVFSEQYF
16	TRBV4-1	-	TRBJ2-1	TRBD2	TGCGCCAGCAGCCAAGCGAGCGGGACCCTCTACAATGAGCAGTTCTTC	CASSQASGTLYNEQFF
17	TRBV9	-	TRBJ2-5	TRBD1	TGTGCCAGCAGCGTAGGGGAGTCGGGGACAGGGCAAGAGACCCAGTACTTC	CASSVGESGTGQETQYF
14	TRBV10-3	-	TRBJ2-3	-	TGTGCCACCGAAGACAGCACTAGCACAGATACGCAGTATTTT	CATEDSTSTDTQYF
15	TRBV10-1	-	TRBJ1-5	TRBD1	TGCGCCAGCCCATCCGGGACAGGGGGATATCAGCCCCAGCATTTT	CASPSGTGGYQPQHF
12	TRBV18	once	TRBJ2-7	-	TGTGCCAGCTCACGCCCTACCTACGAGCAGTACTTC	CASSRPTYEQYF
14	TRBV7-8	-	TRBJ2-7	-	TGTGCCAGCAGCCCGGAGGGGCCCTCCTACGAGCAGTACTTC	CASSPEGPSYEQYF
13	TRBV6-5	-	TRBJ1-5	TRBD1	TGTGCCACTCGGGCAGGGGGCTCTCAGCCCCAGCATTTT	CATRAGGSQPQHF
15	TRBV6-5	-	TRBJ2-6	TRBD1	TGTGCCAGCACCCGACAGGGGTCCGGGGCCAACGTCCTGACTTTC	CASTRQGSGANVLTF
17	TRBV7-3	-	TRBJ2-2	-	TGTGCCAGCAGCTCCTCGGTGTTGCGGGAACTCACCGGGGAGCTGTTTTTT	CASSSSVLRELTGELFF
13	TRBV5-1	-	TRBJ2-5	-	TGCGCCAGCAGCCTACAGGGATGGGAGACCCAGTACTTC	CASSLQGWETQYF
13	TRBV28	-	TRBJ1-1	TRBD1	TGTGCCAGCAGCCCCTGGACAGGCACTGAAGCTTTCTTT	CASSPWTGTEAFF
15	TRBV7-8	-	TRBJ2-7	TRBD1	TGTGCCAGCAGCTCCTGGGACAGTAGAACCTACGAGCAGTACTTC	CASSSWDSRTYEQYF
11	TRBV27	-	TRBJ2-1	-	TGTGCCAGCAACACCTACAATGAGCAGTTCTTC	CASNTYNEQFF
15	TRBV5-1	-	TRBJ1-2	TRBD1	TGCGCCAGCAGCCCGGACAGGGGCGCTAACTATGGCTACACCTTC	CASSPDRGANYGYTF
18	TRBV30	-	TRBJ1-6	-	TGTGCCTGGAGTTTGAATGGTTCGGGGGGCAAGGGGAATTCACCCCTCCACTTT	CAWSLNGSGGKGNSPLHF
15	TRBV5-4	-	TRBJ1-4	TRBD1	TGTGCCAGCAGCGTGGACAGGGGGCGGAATGAAAAACTGTTTTTT	CASSVDRGRNEKLFF